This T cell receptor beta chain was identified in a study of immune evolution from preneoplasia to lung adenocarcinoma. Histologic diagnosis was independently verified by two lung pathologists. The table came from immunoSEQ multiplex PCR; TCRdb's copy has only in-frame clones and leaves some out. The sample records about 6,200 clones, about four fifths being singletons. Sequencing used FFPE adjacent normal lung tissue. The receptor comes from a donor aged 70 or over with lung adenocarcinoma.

DNA for the CDR3: TGTGCCAGCAGCGGTCGAGGGAGGGTGACCTACAATGAGCAGTTCTTC. Its translation is CASSGRGRVTYNEQFF. This chain uses TRBV11-3 with TRBJ2-1, with TRBD2 matching over 7 bases. Germline CDR1 reads SGHNT; CDR2 reads YENEEA. This CDR3 contains 16 residues. V was pared by 5 bases and J by 2 bases, with 9 bases of the junction left unmatched.